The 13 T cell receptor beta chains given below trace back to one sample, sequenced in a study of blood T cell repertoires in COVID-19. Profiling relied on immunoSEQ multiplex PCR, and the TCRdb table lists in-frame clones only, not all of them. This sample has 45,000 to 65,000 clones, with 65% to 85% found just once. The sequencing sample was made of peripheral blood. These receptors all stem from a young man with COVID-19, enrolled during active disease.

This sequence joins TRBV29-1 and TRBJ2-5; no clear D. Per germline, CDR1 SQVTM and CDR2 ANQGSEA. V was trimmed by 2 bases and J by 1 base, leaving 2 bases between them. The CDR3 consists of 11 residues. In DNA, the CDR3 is TGCAGCGTTGAACTCCAAGAGACCCAGTACTTC. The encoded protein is CSVELQETQYF. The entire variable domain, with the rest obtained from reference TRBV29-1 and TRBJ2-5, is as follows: SAVISQKPSRDICQRGTSLTIQCQVDSQVTMMFWYRQQPGQSLTLIATANQGSEATYESGFVIDKFPISRPNLTFSTLTVSNMSPEDSSIYLCSVELQETQYFGPGTRLLVL.

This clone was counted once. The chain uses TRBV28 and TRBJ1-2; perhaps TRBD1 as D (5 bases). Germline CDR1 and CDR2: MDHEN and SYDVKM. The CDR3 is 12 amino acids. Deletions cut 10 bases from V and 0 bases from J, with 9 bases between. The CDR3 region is CAIGATNYGYTF. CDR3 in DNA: TGTGCCATAGGGGCAACTAACTATGGCTACACCTTC.

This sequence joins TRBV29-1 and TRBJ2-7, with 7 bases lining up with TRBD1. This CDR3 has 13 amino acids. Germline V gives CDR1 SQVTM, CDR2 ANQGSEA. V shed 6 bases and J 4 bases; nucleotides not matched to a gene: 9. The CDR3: CSVTPPGQYEQYF. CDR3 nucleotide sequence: TGCAGCGTCACGCCTCCGGGACAGTACGAGCAGTACTTC.

This CDR3 reads CAISESIWTRNGYTF. The DNA for the CDR3 is TGTGCCATCAGTGAGTCGATCTGGACACGGAATGGCTACACCTTC. The chain links TRBV10-3 to TRBJ1-2, with TRBD1 as a possible D gene (5 bases). V lost 0 bases, J lost 6 bases, and 14 bases lay in between. CDR1 and CDR2 from the germline V gene are ENHRY and SYGVKD. This CDR3 comprises 15 residues.

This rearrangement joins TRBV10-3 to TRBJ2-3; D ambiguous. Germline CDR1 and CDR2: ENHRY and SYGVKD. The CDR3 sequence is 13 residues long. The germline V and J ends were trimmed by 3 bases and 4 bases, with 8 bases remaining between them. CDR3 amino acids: CAISDRLSDTQYF. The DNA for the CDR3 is TGTGCCATCAGTGACAGACTCTCAGATACGCAGTATTTT.

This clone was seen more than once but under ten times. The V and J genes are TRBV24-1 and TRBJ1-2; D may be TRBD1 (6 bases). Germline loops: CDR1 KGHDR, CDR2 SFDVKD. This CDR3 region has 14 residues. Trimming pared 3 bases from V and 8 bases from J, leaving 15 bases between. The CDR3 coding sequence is TGTGCCACCAGTGATCCACAGGGCCGTGGGGGCTACACCTTC. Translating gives CATSDPQGRGGYTF.

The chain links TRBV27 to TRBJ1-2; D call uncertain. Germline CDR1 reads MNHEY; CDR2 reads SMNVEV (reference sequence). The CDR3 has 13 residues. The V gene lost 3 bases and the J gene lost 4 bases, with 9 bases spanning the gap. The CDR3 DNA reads TGTGCCAGCAGTTTTGGGCACGGCTATGGCTACACCTTC. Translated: CASSFGHGYGYTF.

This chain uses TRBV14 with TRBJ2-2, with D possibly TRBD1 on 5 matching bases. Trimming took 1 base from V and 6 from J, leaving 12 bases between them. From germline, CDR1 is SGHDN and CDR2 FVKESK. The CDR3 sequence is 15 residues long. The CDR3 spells CASSQAAGQSGELFF. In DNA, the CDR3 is TGTGCCAGCAGCCAAGCAGCAGGGCAGTCCGGGGAGCTGTTTTTT.

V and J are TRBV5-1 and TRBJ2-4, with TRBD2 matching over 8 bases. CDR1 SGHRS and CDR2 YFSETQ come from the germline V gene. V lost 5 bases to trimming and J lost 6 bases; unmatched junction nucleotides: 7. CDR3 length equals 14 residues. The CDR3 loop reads CASRTSGSANIQYF. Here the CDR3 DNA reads TGCGCCAGCAGGACCAGCGGGAGCGCAAACATTCAGTACTTC.

The CDR3 coding sequence is TGTGCCAGCAGCCAAGGGGCCAGGGTGAATGAGCAGTTCTTC. As protein: CASSQGARVNEQFF. The chain combines TRBV14 with TRBJ2-1; possibly TRBD1 for D (5 bases). The length of the CDR3 is 14 residues. Trimming left V 1 base short and J 7 bases short, with 11 bases between. Looked up from germline, CDR1 is SGHDN and CDR2 is FVKESK.

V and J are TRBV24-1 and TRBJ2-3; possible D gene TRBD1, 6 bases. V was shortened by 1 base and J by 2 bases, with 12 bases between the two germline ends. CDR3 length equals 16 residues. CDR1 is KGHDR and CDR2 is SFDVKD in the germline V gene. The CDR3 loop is CATSDFPGQNTDTQYF. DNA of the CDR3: TGTGCCACCAGTGATTTCCCTGGACAGAACACAGATACGCAGTATTTT.

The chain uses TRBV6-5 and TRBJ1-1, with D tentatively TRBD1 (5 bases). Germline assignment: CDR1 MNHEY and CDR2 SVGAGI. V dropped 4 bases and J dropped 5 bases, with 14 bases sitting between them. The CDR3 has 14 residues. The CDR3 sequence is CASSSWDSGTEAFF. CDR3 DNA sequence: TGTGCCAGCAGTTCTTGGGACTCAGGGACTGAAGCTTTCTTT.

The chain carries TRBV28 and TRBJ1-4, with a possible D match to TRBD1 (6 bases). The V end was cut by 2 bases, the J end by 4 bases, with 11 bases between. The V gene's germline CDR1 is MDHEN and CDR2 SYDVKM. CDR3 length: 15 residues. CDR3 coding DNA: TGTGCCAGCAGTTTAGGACAGCTTAATAATGAAAAACTGTTTTTT. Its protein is CASSLGQLNNEKLFF.